Sequencing of this T cell receptor beta chain was carried out in a study of early T cells in non-severe SARS-CoV-2 infection. TCRdb passed the 5' RACE reads through MiXCR, listing each CDR3 protein once. The sample has 65,000 to 95,000 distinct CDR3 sequences; over 9% are singletons. The CDR3 extends over 16 amino acids. V was pared by 7 bases and J by 4 bases, with 13 bases of the junction left unmatched. Germline CDR1 is SNHLY and CDR2 is FYNNEI. This TCR derives from an adult who was a healthcare worker with PCR-confirmed SARS-CoV-2 infection or an uninfected control (not recorded which). This chain joins TRBV2 and TRBJ1-5; 7 positions match TRBD1. Input material: whole blood. Here the CDR3 DNA reads TGTGCCAGCAAAGCAGGGTCAGGGGGAAGGAATCAGCCCCAGCATTTT. Protein: CASKAGSGGRNQPQHF.